Below are 30 T cell receptor beta chains sequenced from a single sample in a study of shared clonotypes between healthy human individuals. Produced via immunoSEQ multiplex PCR; TCRdb's table is partial and in-frame only. The table includes about 610,000 clones, approximately 97% detected once. Sample: naive CD4+ T cells sorted from blood. Subset noted: CD45RA+ positively selected. The receptors were sampled from a woman aged 30 to 39 in good health.

CDR3: CASSPYSYEQYF. CDR3 coding DNA: TGTGCCAGCAGCCCCTACTCCTACGAGCAGTACTTC. The rearrangement joins TRBV7-8 to TRBJ2-7; D not resolved. V was clipped by 5 bases and J by 0 bases, with 5 bases between them. The CDR3 contains 12 residues. Germline-derived CDR1 and CDR2 are SGHVS and FQNEAQ.

The chain joins TRBV29-1 to TRBJ2-3; D tentatively fits TRBD1 or TRBD2 (6 bases each). The CDR3 extends over 15 amino acids. Germline CDR1 is SQVTM and CDR2 is ANQGSEA. V was trimmed by 1 base and J by 5 bases, leaving 16 bases between them. This CDR3 reads CSVEGRGGKGDTQYF. In nucleotides, the CDR3 is TGCAGCGTTGAAGGAAGAGGGGGGAAGGGAGATACGCAGTATTTT.

There are a few counts of this clone. The chain links TRBV28 to TRBJ2-7, with D hard to call. Trimming shortened V by 3 bases and J by 5 bases, and 8 bases separated the two germline ends. There are 12 residues in the CDR3. Germline CDR1 and CDR2: MDHEN and SYDVKM. The CDR3 DNA follows: TGTGCCAGCAGTTTGGACCGGAACGAGCAGTACTTC. Protein: CASSLDRNEQYF. Variable domain in full (rest from reference TRBV28 and TRBJ2-7): DVKVTQSSRYLVKRTGEKVFLECVQDMDHENMFWYRQDPGLGLRLIYFSYDVKMKEKGDIPEGYSVSREKKERFSLILESASTNQTSMYLCASSLDRNEQYFGPGTRLTVT.

The chain combines TRBV5-1 with TRBJ2-1; D may be TRBD1 or TRBD2 (5 bases each). Germline V gene sequence: CDR1 SGHRS, CDR2 YFSETQ. The CDR3 runs 15 residues. Trimming pared 0 bases from V and 7 bases from J, leaving 14 bases between. CDR3 sequence (DNA): TGCGCCAGCAGCTTGGGCCAGGGTTGGAGGAATGAGCAGTTCTTC. Amino acids: CASSLGQGWRNEQFF. Full variable domain (missing parts from reference TRBV5-1 and TRBJ2-1): KAGVTQTPRYLIKTRGQQVTLSCSPISGHRSVSWYQQTPGQGLQFLFEYFSETQRNKGNFPGRFSGRQFSNSRSEMNVSTLELGDSALYLCASSLGQGWRNEQFFGPGTRLTVL.

J is TRBJ2-1 and V is TRBV7-9; D might be TRBD2 (7 bases). This CDR3 comprises 15 residues. CDR1 and CDR2 from the germline V gene are SEHNR and FQNEAQ (reference sequence). The V and J ends lost 5 bases and 6 bases respectively, with 17 bases between them. Here the CDR3 DNA reads TGTGCCAGCAGCCCGTTGGGGGGGCGACTCAATGAGCAGTTCTTC. It specifies CASSPLGGRLNEQFF.

J is TRBJ1-1 and V is TRBV5-1, with D hard to call. Germline V gene sequence: CDR1 SGHRS, CDR2 YFSETQ. V was cut by 3 bases and J by 5 bases, with 14 bases left in between. The CDR3 loop spans 14 amino acids. The chain's CDR3 is CASSSQPIGTEAFF. In DNA, the CDR3 is TGCGCCAGCAGCTCCCAACCTATCGGAACTGAAGCTTTCTTT.

This chain connects TRBV18 to TRBJ2-5, with D possibly called TRBD1 or TRBD2 (6 bases each). The V gene lost 3 bases and the J gene lost 1 base, with 9 bases spanning the gap. The CDR3 runs 14 residues. The V gene's germline CDR1 is KGHSH and CDR2 LQKENI. The CDR3 region has the DNA TGTGCCAGCTCACCTAGGGGGGCCCAAGAGACCCAGTACTTC. It encodes CASSPRGAQETQYF.

The V call is TRBV27, the J call TRBJ2-7; 11 bases are a match to TRBD2. The CDR3 is 14 residues long. Losses at the gene ends were 2 bases for V and 4 bases for J; bases not matched to a gene: 1. The V gene's germline CDR1 is MNHEY and CDR2 SMNVEV (reference sequence). The CDR3 DNA is TGTGCCAGCAGTTTACTAGCGGGAGGTTACGAGCAGTACTTC. This gives the protein CASSLLAGGYEQYF.

The genes are TRBV28 and TRBJ2-7, with D unresolved. Deletions cut 5 bases from V and 1 base from J, with 12 bases between. The length of the CDR3 is 14 residues. Germline loops: CDR1 MDHEN, CDR2 SYDVKM. CDR3 nucleotide sequence: TGTGCCAGCAGTCTCCGGACCGGATCCTACGAGCAGTACTTC. This gives the protein CASSLRTGSYEQYF.

The chain combines TRBV6-1 with TRBJ1-6; no clear D gene. With 2 bases removed from V and 10 bases from J, the gap between germline ends came to 9 bases. The CDR3 has 13 residues. CDR1 and CDR2 from the germline V gene are MNHNS and SASEGT. CDR3 DNA: TGTGCCAGCAGTGAATTAGGGTGGTCACCCCTCCACTTT. This codes for CASSELGWSPLHF.

The rearrangement uses TRBV15 and TRBJ1-1; D is uncertain. V lost 1 base and J lost 6, with 12 bases in between. CDR3 size: 14 residues. Germline loops: CDR1 LNHNV, CDR2 YYDKDF (reference sequence). CDR3 nucleotide sequence: TGTGCCACCAGCAGAGGTCAGAAAATACCTGAAGCTTTCTTT. It is translated as CATSRGQKIPEAFF.

This clone was picked up one time. V gene TRBV6-1 combines with J gene TRBJ1-5, with TRBD1 as a possible D gene (5 bases). The V end lost 3 bases, the J end lost 6 bases, and 15 bases lay between the germline ends. CDR1 and CDR2 from the germline V gene are MNHNS and SASEGT. The CDR3 covers 15 residues. The DNA for the CDR3 is TGTGCCAGCAGTGAGGGTTCATGGGGCGGTCAGCCCCAGCATTTT. Its translation: CASSEGSWGGQPQHF.

The J gene is TRBJ2-5, the V gene TRBV7-8, with TRBD1 as a possible D gene (5 bases). Germline CDR1 reads SGHVS; CDR2 reads FQNEAQ. CDR3 length equals 14 residues. Trimming stripped 5 bases from V and 4 bases from J, with 14 bases between. Here the CDR3 DNA reads TGTGCCAGCAGCGTAAACCAGGGCCGAGAGACCCAGTACTTC. Protein: CASSVNQGRETQYF.

V usage is TRBV27 and J usage is TRBJ1-4; D might be TRBD1 (5 bases). Per the germline V gene, CDR1 is MNHEY and CDR2 is SMNVEV (reference sequence). Trimming left V 5 bases short and J 5 bases short, with 15 bases between. The CDR3 has 15 amino acids. CDR3 nucleotide sequence: TGTGCCAGCAGTCTCTTCCACGGGGGGAATGAAAAACTGTTTTTT. This translates into CASSLFHGGNEKLFF. Full variable domain (rest looked up from reference TRBV27 and TRBJ1-4): EAQVTQNPRYLITVTGKKLTVTCSQNMNHEYMSWYRQDPGLGLRQIYYSMNVEVTDKGDVPEGYKVSRKEKRNFPLILESPSPNQTSLYFCASSLFHGGNEKLFFGSGTQLSVL.

The genes are TRBV5-1 and TRBJ2-7; the match to TRBD2 covers 8 bases. Germline V gene lookup returns CDR1 SGHRS and CDR2 YFSETQ. CDR3 length equals 19 residues. V dropped 0 bases and J dropped 0; count of bases not matched to a gene: 14. The CDR3 DNA sequence: TGCGCCAGCAGCTTGGGAAGGTTTAGCGGGATTGGGACCTCCTACGAGCAGTACTTC. Translation gives CASSLGRFSGIGTSYEQYF.

V and J are TRBV5-4 and TRBJ2-7, with D unresolved. V was trimmed by 4 bases and J by 3 bases, leaving 11 bases between them. CDR3 length: 13 residues. CDR1 and CDR2 from the germline V gene are SGHNT and YYREEE (reference sequence). The CDR3 is CASSPTGNYEQYF. For the CDR3, the DNA is TGTGCCAGCAGCCCGACTGGAAACTACGAGCAGTACTTC.

The chain couples TRBV28 to TRBJ2-3; TRBD2 matches 14 bases. The CDR3 spans 17 residues. J was trimmed by 6 bases and V by 4 bases; bases with no gene match: 9. CDR1 is MDHEN and CDR2 is SYDVKM in the germline V gene. CDR3 sequence: CASSSWTSGRPGDTQYF. The CDR3 region has the DNA TGTGCCAGCAGTTCCTGGACTAGCGGGAGGCCGGGCGATACGCAGTATTTT.

The chain employs TRBV6-5 and TRBJ2-7; 12 positions match TRBD2. The germline V gene encodes CDR1 MNHEY and CDR2 SVGAGI. CDR3 length: 13 amino acids. With V trimmed by 8 bases and J by 1 base, 0 bases remained unmatched. In nucleotides, the CDR3 is TGTGCCAGCGGACTAGCGGGATCCTACGAGCAGTACTTC. Translated, it gives CASGLAGSYEQYF.

This clone is a singleton in its sample. J is TRBJ2-5 and V is TRBV5-1; TRBD2 might be the D (6 bases). The CDR3 loop spans 14 amino acids. Germline CDR1 and CDR2: SGHRS and YFSETQ. V lost 7 bases to trimming and J lost 5 bases, with 18 bases between them. For the CDR3, the DNA is TGCGCCAGCGGGCTAGCGAACCCTGGGGAGACCCAGTACTTC. This codes for CASGLANPGETQYF.

The chain has TRBV11-2 and TRBJ1-4; tentatively, D is TRBD1 (5 bases). The CDR3 contains 17 residues. Germline V gives CDR1 SGHAT, CDR2 FQNNGV. Trimming removed 2 bases at V and 0 bases at J, with 13 bases between. The CDR3 is CASSLRGVGATNEKLFF. DNA for the CDR3: TGTGCCAGCAGCTTACGAGGGGTAGGGGCAACTAATGAAAAACTGTTTTTT.

The rearrangement joins TRBV28 to TRBJ2-7; 7 bases align to TRBD1. CDR1 is MDHEN, CDR2 SYDVKM, per germline. V lost 5 bases to trimming and J lost 2 bases; unmatched junction nucleotides: 0. The CDR3 consists of 12 residues. This CDR3 is CASSDRAYEQYF. The CDR3 DNA reads TGTGCCAGCAGTGACAGGGCCTACGAGCAGTACTTC.

This chain uses TRBV5-1 with TRBJ2-7; the match to TRBD2 covers 9 bases. Germline V CDR1 and CDR2: SGHRS, YFSETQ. The CDR3 runs to 15 residues. Unmatched junction bases numbered 8, after V lost 4 bases and J lost 3 bases. DNA for the CDR3: TGCGCCAGCAGCGGCTTAGCGACTAGCGGCTACGAGCAGTACTTC. Residues: CASSGLATSGYEQYF.

This rearrangement joins TRBV6-4 to TRBJ1-2; D is unclear. V dropped 5 bases and J dropped 2 bases, with 9 bases sitting between them. Germline loops: CDR1 MRHNA, CDR2 SNTAGT. The CDR3 contains 13 residues. CDR3 amino acids: CASSLDGNYGYTF. The CDR3 nucleotides are TGTGCCAGCAGTCTAGACGGGAACTATGGCTACACCTTC.

The rearrangement uses TRBV7-9 and TRBJ1-1, with D unclear. The germline V and J ends were trimmed by 5 bases and 3 bases, with 13 bases remaining between them. The CDR3 loop spans 14 amino acids. Germline V CDR1 and CDR2: SEHNR, FQNEAQ (reference sequence). CDR3 residues: CASSPEPDDTEAFF. CDR3 coding DNA: TGTGCCAGCAGCCCCGAGCCAGATGACACTGAAGCTTTCTTT.

Concerning this clone itself: At the DNA level, this CDR3 is encoded by other sequences in the same sample as well. This chain connects TRBV5-4 to TRBJ1-5; tentatively, D is TRBD1 (5 bases). Germline CDR1 SGHNT, CDR2 YYREEE (reference sequence). The CDR3 consists of 13 residues. V dropped 4 bases and J dropped 5 bases, with 10 bases sitting between them. The chain's CDR3 is CASSLGGDQPQHF. CDR3 DNA sequence: TGTGCCAGCAGCCTCGGGGGGGATCAGCCCCAGCATTTT.

The chain is built from TRBV14 and TRBJ1-1; 8 bases fit TRBD1. J lost 1 base, V lost 4 bases, and 2 bases had no gene match. Germline values: CDR1 SGHDN, CDR2 FVKESK. CDR3 size: 14 residues. The CDR3 sequence is CASSRGQANTEAFF. In DNA form, the CDR3 reads TGTGCCAGCAGCCGGGGACAGGCGAACACTGAAGCTTTCTTT.

V and J are TRBV28 and TRBJ2-1; 12 nucleotides agree with TRBD2. Per the germline V gene, CDR1 is MDHEN and CDR2 is SYDVKM. The CDR3 is 14 residues long. J gave up 3 bases and V 9 bases, and 3 bases lay outside the gene matches. CDR3 in DNA: TGTGCCAGTGGACTAGCGGGAAACTACAATGAGCAGTTCTTC. Residues: CASGLAGNYNEQFF.

In regard to this clone: A junction boundary mismatches the germline segment, possibly from a read error. This chain connects TRBV19 to TRBJ2-1, with D perhaps TRBD1 (6 bases). Germline assignment: CDR1 LNHDA and CDR2 SQIVND (reference sequence). CDR3 length: 12 amino acids. CDR3 region: CASSPRDNEQFF. The CDR3 bases are TGTGCCAGTAGTCCCCGGGACAACGAGCAGTTCTTC. Full variable domain (missing parts from reference TRBV19 and TRBJ2-1): DGGITQSPKYLFRKEGQNVTLSCEQNLNHDAMYWYRQDPGQGLRLIYYSQIVNDFQKGDIAEGYSVSREKKESFPLTVTSAQKNPTAFYLCASSPRDNEQFFGPGTRLTVL.

The chain is built from TRBV5-5 and TRBJ2-5; TRBD2 matches 12 bases. Germline-derived CDR1 and CDR2 are SGHKS and YYEKEE (reference sequence). This CDR3 comprises 16 residues. The V and J ends lost 4 bases and 5 bases, in that order; junction bases with no gene match: 9. The CDR3 spells CASSPSGTSGRETQYF. CDR3 in DNA: TGTGCCAGCAGCCCATCCGGGACTAGCGGGCGGGAGACCCAGTACTTC.

The rearrangement uses TRBV5-6 and TRBJ2-1; no firm D call. CDR3 length equals 15 residues. Germline loops: CDR1 SGHDT, CDR2 YYEEEE. Trimming cost V 1 base and J 2 bases, with 10 bases left between them. In nucleotides, the CDR3 is TGTGCCAGCAGCTTGAACCATTGGCCCTACAATGAGCAGTTCTTC. It specifies CASSLNHWPYNEQFF.